This TCR beta chain comes out of a study of shared T cell receptors in the human thymus. The CDR3 has 14 residues. V gave up 2 bases and J gave up 5 bases, with 13 bases separating them. From germline, CDR1 is MNHEY and CDR2 SMNVEV (reference sequence). Some clones are missing from TCRdb's copy, which holds only in-frame ones; the method was immunoSEQ multiplex PCR. The sample yields 500,000 to 750,000 clones, 85% to 90% seen once. This sample was shared with a second study, whose subject was human thymus T cells.

The clonotype was recovered from a boy under two years old with a congenital heart defect. The sample taken for sequencing was thymocytes. V is TRBV27 and J is TRBJ2-7, with a weak D call TRBD2 (6 bases). The CDR3 loop is CASSLAEGRHEQYF. CDR3 bases: TGTGCCAGCAGTTTAGCGGAGGGAAGGCACGAGCAGTACTTC.